This T cell receptor beta chain was captured in a study of cytomegalovirus exposure and HLA in healthy donors. Across the whole study: Earlier findings included some 120 million unique TCR beta sequences obtained from about 179 million T cells.

In the PCR, 60 Vbeta and 13 Jbeta primers were used. Libraries were prepared by immunoSEQ multiplex PCR; TCRdb keeps only in-frame clonotypes and omits some of them. Among some 110,000 clones listed, 70% to 75% were seen once. Germline-derived CDR1 and CDR2 are SNHLY and FYNNEI. There are 14 residues in the CDR3. V was trimmed by 4 bases and J by 1 base, leaving 10 bases between them. The receptor was derived from a female donor in good health and CMV-seronegative. The chain couples TRBV2 to TRBJ1-1; D call uncertain. Material: PBMCs. The CDR3 region is CASSVEGWNTEAFF. Written as DNA, the CDR3 is TGTGCCAGCAGTGTTGAGGGTTGGAACACTGAAGCTTTCTTT.